This TCR beta chain came from a study of metastatic and nonmetastatic thyroid tumors (dated by TCRdb to the early 2020s). Describing the broader study: Repertoires were compared across peripheral blood and tumor or nodule tissue samples from malignant and benign thyroid patients. General study outcomes and caveats: TCR beta diversity was reported as significantly higher in malignant tumors than in benign nodules, in both blood and tumor samples.

Including both end residues, the CDR3 is 9 amino acids long. For CDR1 and CDR2, the germline V gene (reference sequence) lists SEHNR and FQNEAQ. The method behind the library was PCR. Sequencer: Illumina HiSeq 4000. High-throughput sequencing was used to profile the CDR3 region of the TCR beta-chain in every patient. The study's processing was this. CDR3 differences across clinicopathological groups were used to build a classifier for discriminating distant-metastatic papillary thyroid cancer patients. The Shannon index was used to measure repertoire diversity, and the Morisita-Horn index was used to measure how similar tumor and blood repertoires were. TCRdb trimmed the raw reads at Q25, called clones with MiXCR and kept productive beta chains. These V and J calls are TCRdb output, not the study's own analysis. The sample table contains tens of thousands of clones; only one count was recorded for 10% to 15% of them. Around 5.1% of the sample rests with the top ten.

Notes on this clone: What this receptor recognizes is not known. Because the CDR3 is missing its conserved closing phenylalanine or tryptophan, this is likely a read error. The DNA is omitted, as the CDR3 cannot be located on it reliably, and the CDR3 follows TCRdb's listing.

No patient had received any treatment before thyroid surgery. Patient clinical samples collected from about 2011 to 2018 were retrospectively analysed using T-cell receptor beta sequencing. The chain joins TRBV7-9 to TRBJ2-7; the DNA was not used to check the table's D call, TRBD2. This TCR came from a female donor with papillary thyroid cancer or a benign thyroid nodule (not recorded which). Some clones in this sample may be carry-over from other donors' samples. Sequencing was performed on blood. The CDR3 region: CASRPKEAG.